These 19 T cell receptor beta chains share one sample of origin, sequenced in a study of cytomegalovirus exposure and HLA in healthy donors. With 60 Vbeta and 13 Jbeta primers, the PCR was carried out. TCRdb's table, derived via immunoSEQ multiplex PCR, lists solely in-frame clones and lacks some. The table includes tens of thousands of clones, about 80% detected once. The sample taken for sequencing was PBMCs. The receptor set was obtained from a man aged 45 to 65 in good health and CMV-seropositive.

This rearrangement joins TRBV7-2 to TRBJ2-7, with 9 bases aligning to TRBD1. Losses at the gene ends were 5 bases for V and 4 bases for J; bases not matched to a gene: 6. The CDR3 is made up of 14 amino acids. Germline loops: CDR1 SGHTA, CDR2 FQGNSA. For the CDR3, the DNA is TGTGCCAGCAGCCAACCGGGACAGGGTTACGAGCAGTACTTC. The encoded protein is CASSQPGQGYEQYF.

This chain links TRBV19 with TRBJ2-2; 11 bases fit TRBD2. Germline trimming cut 4 bases from V and 4 bases from J; bases unmatched to any gene: 8. Germline CDR1 reads LNHDA; CDR2 reads SQIVND (reference sequence). The CDR3 is made up of 17 amino acids. The CDR3 region has the DNA TGTGCCAGTAGTAGACCCACTAGCGGGAGCGGCACCGGGGAGCTGTTTTTT. Translated: CASSRPTSGSGTGELFF.

The rearrangement links TRBV11-2 to TRBJ2-5, with D possibly being TRBD2 (5 bases). V was shortened by 5 bases and J by 5 bases, with 15 bases between the two germline ends. Germline CDR1 and CDR2: SGHAT and FQNNGV. This CDR3 contains 14 residues. For the CDR3, the DNA is TGTGCCAGCAGCCCGTGGACTGCTGGGGAGACCCAGTACTTC. Amino acid sequence: CASSPWTAGETQYF.

This chain connects TRBV27 to TRBJ2-7, with 9 bases that match TRBD1. The CDR3 is made up of 14 amino acids. Unmatched junction bases numbered 4, after V lost 4 bases and J lost 3 bases. Germline V gene sequence: CDR1 MNHEY, CDR2 SMNVEV (reference sequence). The CDR3 coding sequence is TGTGCCAGCAGTTCCGGACAGGGGCACTACGAGCAGTACTTC. This codes for CASSSGQGHYEQYF.

The chain links TRBV7-3 to TRBJ2-7; D is undetermined. The J call is uncertain, as TRBJ2-5 better fits the DNA end. CDR1 and CDR2 from the germline V gene are SGHTA and FQGTGA. This CDR3 is built from 13 residues. The CDR3 protein is CASSTPGQETQYF. CDR3 nucleotide sequence: TGTGCCAGCAGCACACCCGGACAAGAGACCCAGTACTTC.

The chain uses TRBV9 and TRBJ1-4, with 8 bases aligning to TRBD1. The CDR3 extends over 19 amino acids. Germline loops: CDR1 SGDLS, CDR2 YYNGEE. Germline trimming cut 4 bases from V and 0 bases from J; bases unmatched to any gene: 14. Here the CDR3 reads CASSTRPLTGEATNEKLFF. The CDR3 bases are TGTGCCAGCAGCACCCGACCACTGACAGGGGAGGCAACTAATGAAAAACTGTTTTTT. Looking up the rest from reference TRBV9 and TRBJ1-4 gives the full variable domain: DSGVTQTPKHLITATGQRVTLRCSPRSGDLSVYWYQQSLDQGLQFLIQYYNGEERAKGNILERFSAQQFPDLHSELNLSSLELGDSALYFCASSTRPLTGEATNEKLFFGSGTQLSVL.

J is TRBJ2-7 and V is TRBV4-1; 7 bases line up with TRBD1. V lost 4 bases, J lost 2 bases, and 8 bases stayed unmatched. From germline, CDR1 is MGHRA and CDR2 YSYEKL. This CDR3 is built from 15 residues. Here the CDR3 reads CASSRGQDSTYEQYF. CDR3 nucleotide sequence: TGCGCCAGCAGCCGAGGACAGGACTCAACCTACGAGCAGTACTTC.

The chain uses TRBV5-6 and TRBJ1-2; D may be TRBD1 (5 bases). Trimming took off 1 base at V and 4 bases at J, with 11 bases between the two ends. The CDR3 runs to 14 residues. Germline assignment: CDR1 SGHDT and CDR2 YYEEEE. CDR3 in amino acids: CASSLSRGGYGYTF. CDR3 nucleotides: TGTGCCAGCAGCTTGTCCCGGGGGGGCTATGGCTACACCTTC.

This rearrangement joins TRBV2 to TRBJ1-5; D is undetermined. The germline V and J ends were trimmed by 3 bases and 0 bases, with 12 bases remaining between them. The germline gives CDR1 SNHLY, CDR2 FYNNEI. The CDR3 covers 16 residues. The CDR3 reads CASSDPGSYSNQPQHF. CDR3 sequence (DNA): TGTGCCAGCAGTGATCCCGGTTCCTATAGCAATCAGCCCCAGCATTTT.

The rearrangement joins TRBV10-3 to TRBJ2-1; the D gene is possibly TRBD1 (6 bases). From germline, CDR1 is ENHRY and CDR2 SYGVKD. V shed 6 bases and J shed 8 bases, with 14 bases lying between them. The length of the CDR3 is 13 residues. The CDR3 DNA sequence: TGTGCCATCAGCAACAGGGTAGGCGATGAGCAGTTCTTC. Residues: CAISNRVGDEQFF.

The chain couples TRBV5-6 to TRBJ2-1; D gene uncertain. Germline CDR1 reads SGHDT; CDR2 reads YYEEEE. V was clipped by 2 bases and J by 10 bases, with 10 bases between them. CDR3 size: 12 residues. Written as DNA, the CDR3 is TGTGCCAGCAGCTTCCGAGACACCGAGCAGTTCTTC. Amino acids: CASSFRDTEQFF.

The J gene is TRBJ1-1, the V gene TRBV14; tentative D call: TRBD1 (6 bases). The germline gives CDR1 SGHDN, CDR2 FVKESK. V gave up 5 bases and J gave up 5 bases, with 12 bases separating them. This CDR3 region has 13 residues. CDR3 DNA: TGTGCCAGCAGCGACGACAGGAGGACTGAAGCTTTCTTT. Its translation is CASSDDRRTEAFF.

J is TRBJ2-3 and V is TRBV5-8; 14 bases are shared with TRBD2. Germline assignment: CDR1 SGHTS and CDR2 YDEGEE. This CDR3 comprises 16 residues. J was trimmed by 3 bases and V by 4 bases; bases with no gene match: 4. The CDR3 sequence is CASSRGLAGVTDTQYF. Here the CDR3 DNA reads TGTGCCAGCAGCAGGGGACTAGCGGGAGTGACAGATACGCAGTATTTT.

This CDR3 reads CASSEPGQVNTEAFF. The DNA for the CDR3 is TGCGCCAGCAGCGAACCGGGACAGGTGAACACTGAAGCTTTCTTT. The rearrangement uses TRBV4-1 and TRBJ1-1; 8 positions agree with TRBD1. This CDR3 has 15 residues. Germline CDR1 is MGHRA and CDR2 is YSYEKL. Trimming removed 5 bases from V and 0 bases from J; junction bases left unmatched: 5.

To note about this clone: Mismatch with germline at one junction end may stem from a read error. The chain joins TRBV6-1 to TRBJ2-1; D not resolved. The CDR3 loop spans 10 amino acids. Germline V gives CDR1 MNHNS, CDR2 SASEGT. The CDR3 is CASSEIEPFF. The CDR3 DNA sequence: TGTGCCAGCAGTGAAATTGAGCCGTTCTTC.

The chain recombines TRBV10-2 with TRBJ2-1; D might be TRBD2 (6 bases). Germline V lookup: CDR1 WSHSY, CDR2 SAAADI. This CDR3 comprises 14 residues. Trimming took 7 bases from V and 7 from J, leaving 17 bases between them. CDR3 sequence reads: CASKNLAQGNEQFF. The CDR3 region has the DNA TGCGCCAGCAAAAACCTAGCGCAGGGAAATGAGCAGTTCTTC.

This clone occurred a few times. The gene calls are TRBV4-1 and TRBJ1-1, with D tentatively TRBD1 (6 bases). This CDR3 has 13 residues. Per the germline V gene, CDR1 is MGHRA and CDR2 is YSYEKL. V was trimmed by 6 bases and J by 4 bases, leaving 12 bases between them. This CDR3 is CASRKGVATEAFF. The CDR3 DNA reads TGCGCCAGCAGGAAGGGGGTAGCCACTGAAGCTTTCTTT.

This chain joins TRBV9 and TRBJ1-4; possibly TRBD1 for D (5 bases). The germline CDR1 and CDR2 sequences are SGDLS and YYNGEE. V gave up 0 bases and J gave up 8 bases, with 14 bases separating them. The CDR3 contains 15 residues. The CDR3: CASSVAWGAGEKLFF. The CDR3 region has the DNA TGTGCCAGCAGCGTAGCATGGGGCGCCGGGGAAAAACTGTTTTTT.

The chain is built from TRBV19 and TRBJ2-1; 8 positions match TRBD2. CDR1 is LNHDA and CDR2 is SQIVND in the germline V gene (reference sequence). This CDR3 contains 15 residues. After removal of 4 bases from V and 2 bases from J, the junction contained 4 bases not matched to a gene. In DNA, the CDR3 is TGTGCCAGTAGTACCGAGCGGGAGCCCTACAATGAGCAGTTCTTC. It encodes CASSTEREPYNEQFF.